The 15 T cell receptor beta chains below all came from one sample that was sequenced in a study of B cell selection in AIRE deficiency (dated 2019 in TCRdb). The library was prepared using the immunoSEQ multiplex PCR assay. As stored in TCRdb, this immuneACCESS dataset retains in-frame rearrangements with V and J assigned. A fraction of the clones does not appear; measured against another copy, unresolved V genes explain less than half of the discrepancy, and the remainder lacks a known reason. Here the sample has over 15,000 clones; approximately 94% occur a single time. Of the sample, 0.89% falls within the top ten clones. For sorting, regulatory T cells were defined as CD4+CD25hiCD127low/negative cells. The sequenced material came from CD4+CD25+ Tregs sorted from PBMCs. Receptors originate from a human donor in good health.

DNA for the CDR3: TGTGCCACCAGCAGAGGGGGGACAGGGCACACTGAAGCTTTCTTT. The encoded protein is CATSRGGTGHTEAFF. The chain uses TRBV15 and TRBJ1-1, with TRBD1 identical over 9 bases. The CDR3 covers 15 residues. Germline trimming cut 1 base from V and 3 bases from J; bases unmatched to any gene: 3. Germline CDR1 LNHNV, CDR2 YYDKDF (reference sequence).

The V and J genes are TRBV21-1 and TRBJ2-2. TRBV21-1 is reported as a pseudogene. CDR3 length: 14 amino acids. This CDR3 reads CASSKGQGPGELFF. Here the CDR3 DNA reads TGTGCCAGCAGCAAAGGTCAGGGACCCGGGGAGCTGTTTTTT.

The rearrangement uses TRBV5-1 and TRBJ2-7; D gene uncertain. Germline assignment: CDR1 SGHRS and CDR2 YFSETQ. The CDR3 has 13 amino acids. The ends were cut back, 7 bases at V and 1 base at J, with 12 bases in the middle. Written as DNA, the CDR3 is TGCGCCAGCTCCCCTCCGGCATCCTACGAGCAGTACTTC. Protein: CASSPPASYEQYF.

The chain is built from TRBV10-3 and TRBJ2-1; 8 bases align to TRBD2. In germline, CDR1 is ENHRY, CDR2 SYGVKD. CDR3 length: 15 amino acids. V was clipped by 10 bases and J by 0 bases; unmatched bases: 8. The CDR3 nucleotides read TGTGCCAACGGGGGGGGGCAGACCTCCTACAATGAGCAGTTCTTC. This sequence encodes CANGGGQTSYNEQFF.

V and J are TRBV5-1 and TRBJ2-2; 11 nucleotides align to TRBD2. The germline gives CDR1 SGHRS, CDR2 YFSETQ. V was clipped by 6 bases and J by 0 bases; unmatched bases: 7. The CDR3 is made up of 17 amino acids. In DNA form, the CDR3 reads TGCGCCAGCACCGGACTAGCGGGCCTCGCGAACACCGGGGAGCTGTTTTTT. This encodes CASTGLAGLANTGELFF.

The rearrangement joins TRBV4-1 to TRBJ1-3; TRBD1 matches at 7 bases. The CDR3 spans 15 residues. Trimming removed 4 bases from V and 0 bases from J; junction bases left unmatched: 3. Germline lookup yields CDR1 MGHRA and CDR2 YSYEKL. CDR3 sequence: CASSLDRVSGNTIYF. As DNA, the CDR3 is TGCGCCAGCAGCCTCGACAGGGTCTCTGGAAACACCATATATTTT.

This clone appeared a few times. V and J are TRBV18 and TRBJ2-7; no definite D call. The CDR3 runs to 13 residues. CDR1 is KGHSH and CDR2 is LQKENI in the germline V gene. Deletions cut 2 bases from V and 6 bases from J, with 11 bases between. DNA for the CDR3: TGTGCCAGCTCACCAAAGGACGGCATCGAGCAGTACTTC. Translation gives CASSPKDGIEQYF.

The V gene is TRBV27, the J gene TRBJ2-3, with D possibly matching TRBD2 (5 bases). V was pared by 6 bases and J by 2 bases, with 9 bases between. This CDR3 contains 13 residues. Germline-derived CDR1 and CDR2 are MNHEY and SMNVEV (reference sequence). CDR3 nucleotide sequence: TGTGCCAGCAGATTGGGAGCCACAGATACGCAGTATTTT. Translation gives CASRLGATDTQYF.

This clone was recorded once. CDR3 bases: TGTGCCAGCAGTTTAGGGGGCAATTCACCCCTCCACTTT. Translated: CASSLGGNSPLHF. This sequence joins TRBV27 and TRBJ1-6, with TRBD1 as a possible D gene (6 bases). The CDR3 totals 13 residues. CDR1 and CDR2 from the germline V gene are MNHEY and SMNVEV (reference sequence). Trimming shortened V by 2 bases and J by 7 bases, and 6 bases separated the two germline ends.

With regard to this clone: Germline is not matched at one junction end, which may reflect a read error. The chain carries TRBV7-7 and TRBJ2-3; D gene unclear. The CDR3 totals 15 residues. Per germline, CDR1 SSHAT and CDR2 FNYEAQ (reference sequence). This CDR3 reads CASSLLGASTDTQYF. The DNA of the CDR3 is TGTGCTAGCAGCTTATTAGGAGCAAGCACAGATACGCAGTATTTT.

J is TRBJ1-1 and V is TRBV19; D is uncertain. The V gene lost 1 base and the J gene lost 1 base, with 10 bases spanning the gap. The CDR3 covers 15 residues. CDR1 and CDR2 from the germline V gene are LNHDA and SQIVND (reference sequence). The CDR3 coding sequence is TGTGCCAGTAGTATAGGTGTTGGGCGGAACACTGAAGCTTTCTTT. This translates into CASSIGVGRNTEAFF. Full variable domain (outside the CDR3, taken from reference TRBV19 and TRBJ1-1): DGGITQSPKYLFRKEGQNVTLSCEQNLNHDAMYWYRQDPGQGLRLIYYSQIVNDFQKGDIAEGYSVSREKKESFPLTVTSAQKNPTAFYLCASSIGVGRNTEAFFGQGTRLTVV.

V usage is TRBV4-2 and J usage is TRBJ1-3, with 8 nucleotides matching TRBD1. Germline loops: CDR1 LGHNA, CDR2 YNFKEQ. The trim removed 4 bases at V and 0 bases at J, leaving 5 bases unmatched. The CDR3 is 16 amino acids. The CDR3 region has the DNA TGTGCCAGCAGCCTGGACAGGGCCAGCTCTGGAAACACCATATATTTT. Amino acids: CASSLDRASSGNTIYF.

The chain joins TRBV5-8 to TRBJ2-3; no definite D call. Germline assignment: CDR1 SGHTS and CDR2 YDEGEE. Trimming stripped 0 bases from V and 9 bases from J, with 5 bases between. The CDR3 has 11 residues. Here the CDR3 reads CASSLAGTQYF. CDR3 nucleotide sequence: TGTGCCAGCAGCTTGGCAGGCACGCAGTATTTT.

This chain joins TRBV5-1 and TRBJ2-7; perhaps TRBD1 as D (6 bases). V gave up 2 bases and J gave up 4 bases, with 10 bases separating them. Germline CDR1 and CDR2: SGHRS and YFSETQ. The CDR3 sequence is 13 residues long. As DNA, the CDR3 is TGCGCCAGCAGCTTCGGCAGGGGATACGAGCAGTACTTC. Protein: CASSFGRGYEQYF.

The chain has TRBV10-3 and TRBJ2-1; no firm D call. Germline V gene data show CDR1 as ENHRY and CDR2 as SYGVKD. V lost 1 base and J lost 9, with 4 bases in between. The CDR3 runs to 11 residues. The CDR3 DNA sequence: TGTGCCATCAGTGAGTTGGGTGAGCAGTTCTTC. The encoded protein is CAISELGEQFF.